Presented here are 15 T cell receptor beta chains from one specimen sequenced in a study of blood T cells in healthy people across ages. Then a second PCR, running roughly 7 to 11 cycles, was carried out with a sample-barcoded 5' primer and a J-beta primer mix. One entry per CDR3 protein results from TCRdb running MiXCR on the 5' RACE reads. The sample lists 1,100,000 or so distinct CDR3 sequences, more than 35% occurring once. Sequenced: blood. These receptors were collected from a woman aged 55-70 years in good health.

This sequence joins TRBV20-1 and TRBJ2-1; 12 bases agree with TRBD2. This CDR3 spans 14 amino acids. CDR1 is DFQATT and CDR2 is SNEGSKA in the germline V gene (reference sequence). The J segment lost 6 bases and the V segment lost 6 bases, leaving 6 bases of the junction unmatched. CDR3 coding DNA: TGCAGTGCAGCTGCTAGCGGGAGGGCCAATGAGCAGTTCTTC. Residues: CSAAASGRANEQFF.

This clonotype appeared a single time. V and J are TRBV20-1 and TRBJ1-5; D might be TRBD1 (5 bases). Germline-derived CDR1 and CDR2 are DFQATT and SNEGSKA (reference sequence). Between the trimmed V and J ends, which lost 6 bases and 8 bases, there was a span of 23 bases. This CDR3 comprises 15 residues. The CDR3 region has the DNA TGCAGTGCCACCCGCCGGGCCTCCTCGGGGGAGCCCCAGCATTTT. It encodes CSATRRASSGEPQHF.

The gene calls are TRBV20-1 and TRBJ1-1; maybe TRBD1 (5 bases). The CDR3 covers 13 residues. CDR1 and CDR2 from the germline V gene are DFQATT and SNEGSKA (reference sequence). The V and J ends lost 5 bases and 1 base respectively, with 11 bases between them. The CDR3 DNA sequence: TGCAGTGCTGCAGGGCAGGGGAACACTGAAGCTTTCTTT. Translation: CSAAGQGNTEAFF.

The chain links TRBV11-2 to TRBJ2-3; the D call may be TRBD1 or TRBD2 (7 bases each). CDR3 length: 16 residues. Per germline, CDR1 SGHAT and CDR2 FQNNGV. V shed 5 bases and J shed 6 bases, with 21 bases lying between them. The CDR3 loop is CASSPQGGVDWDTQYF. The DNA of the CDR3 is TGTGCCAGCAGCCCCCAGGGGGGGGTCGATTGGGATACGCAGTATTTT.

The chain uses TRBV12-3 or TRBV12-4 and TRBJ2-5; TRBD1 matches 9 bases. V lost 0 bases, J lost 11 bases, and 10 bases stayed unmatched. This CDR3 has 15 residues. DNA for the CDR3: TGTGCCAGCAGTTTAGCACAGGGGGCGAGGAATGAGCAGTACTTC. Translation gives CASSLAQGARNEQYF.

In this sample, this clonotype turned up a few times. The chain employs TRBV4-2 and TRBJ2-7, with 10 bases matching TRBD2. The assigned J gene may be wrong: the sequence end matches TRBJ2-5 better. Per the germline V gene, CDR1 is LGHNA and CDR2 is YNFKEQ. This CDR3 has 18 amino acids. CDR3 nucleotides: TGTGCCAGCAGCCAACAAGGCTCTACTAGCGGGGCACAAGAGACCCAGTACTTC. This translates into CASSQQGSTSGAQETQYF.

The chain couples TRBV10-3 to TRBJ1-2; 7 positions agree with TRBD1. Germline trimming cut 6 bases from V and 0 bases from J; bases unmatched to any gene: 4. Looked up from germline, CDR1 is ENHRY and CDR2 is SYGVKD. The CDR3 is 14 residues long. This chain's CDR3 is CAISPGQTNYGYTF. CDR3 nucleotides: TGTGCCATCAGCCCGGGACAGACTAACTATGGCTACACCTTC.

The chain recombines TRBV29-1 with TRBJ2-1; 9 nucleotides align to TRBD1. J lost 4 bases, V lost 6 bases, and 10 bases had no gene match. The CDR3 totals 15 residues. Germline CDR1 and CDR2: SQVTM and ANQGSEA. CDR3 in amino acids: CSVLGGTGTYNEQFF. DNA for the CDR3: TGCAGCGTCCTCGGGGGGACAGGGACTTACAATGAGCAGTTCTTC.

This clonotype appeared a few times. The chain employs TRBV9 and TRBJ2-7; 14 bases line up with TRBD2. Trimming cost V 4 bases and J 6 bases; bases outside gene matches: 9. The CDR3 is 16 amino acids. Germline V gene lookup returns CDR1 SGDLS and CDR2 YYNGEE. CDR3 nucleotide sequence: TGTGCCAGCAGCACGGGACTAGCGGGAGTGTTTCCCGAGCAGTACTTC. This sequence encodes CASSTGLAGVFPEQYF.

The chain couples TRBV18 to TRBJ2-7; no reliable D call. Trimming cost V 8 bases and J 2 bases, with 16 bases left between them. CDR1 and CDR2 (germline): KGHSH, LQKENI. The CDR3 runs 14 residues. The CDR3 sequence is CASTDFSSTYEQYF. CDR3 sequence (DNA): TGTGCCAGCACCGATTTTAGCAGCACCTACGAGCAGTACTTC.

This clonotype has a single count. The chain links TRBV27 to TRBJ1-5; maybe TRBD1 (6 bases). Per germline, CDR1 MNHEY and CDR2 SMNVEV (reference sequence). Trimming shortened V by 7 bases and J by 4 bases, and 11 bases separated the two germline ends. The CDR3 spans 13 residues. The CDR3 region is CASTGGRNQPQHF. CDR3 coding DNA: TGTGCCAGCACTGGGGGCAGAAATCAGCCCCAGCATTTT.

With regard to this clonotype: This clone may be a read error of a much larger clone one base away. This rearrangement joins TRBV2 to TRBJ2-1; 14 nucleotides agree with TRBD2. Unmatched junction bases numbered 2, after V lost 7 bases and J lost 6 bases. This CDR3 is 14 amino acids long. Germline values: CDR1 SNHLY, CDR2 FYNNEI. CDR3 nucleotides: TGTGCCAGCATGACTAGCGGGAGGGGCAATGAGCAGTTCTTC. Translated: CASMTSGRGNEQFF.

The chain carries TRBV12-3 or TRBV12-4 and TRBJ1-1; TRBD1 is a possible D gene (6 bases). V was shortened by 5 bases and J by 10 bases, with 17 bases between the two germline ends. This CDR3 is 13 amino acids long. CDR3 region: CASSGGRLRGAFF. As DNA, the CDR3 is TGTGCCAGCAGTGGTGGGAGGCTCAGGGGAGCTTTCTTT.

V and J are TRBV27 and TRBJ2-4; perhaps TRBD2 as D (5 bases). The end of the DNA fits TRBJ2-7 better, so the J call may be wrong. This CDR3 comprises 14 residues. Germline-derived CDR1 and CDR2 are MNHEY and SMNVEV (reference sequence). CDR3 nucleotides: TGTGCCAGCAGTCGTAGCTCGGAGGCCAACGAGCAGTACTTC. Protein sequence: CASSRSSEANEQYF.

This chain connects TRBV5-1 to TRBJ1-2, with D possibly TRBD1 on 6 matching bases. V was pared by 0 bases and J by 8 bases, with 14 bases between. Germline assignment: CDR1 SGHRS and CDR2 YFSETQ. CDR3 length: 14 residues. The CDR3 DNA follows: TGCGCCAGCAGCTTGGAACAGGGACGTTACGGCTACACCTTC. Translating gives CASSLEQGRYGYTF.